These 24 T cell receptor beta chains originate from one sample sequenced in a study of CD8+ T cells in alopecia areata. cDNA reverse transcribed from extracted RNA served as the sequencing template. The assay was immunoSEQ multiplex PCR, and TCRdb's table has in-frame clones only and misses some. The sample contains over 100,000 clones, roughly 50% of which appear only once. This specimen was CD8+ T cells sorted from blood, taken at week 0. These TCRs come from a human donor with alopecia areata.

The gene calls are TRBV27 and TRBJ1-1; the D gene is possibly TRBD1 (5 bases). Trimming left V 5 bases short and J 0 bases short, with 10 bases between. The CDR3 is 14 residues long. CDR1 is MNHEY, CDR2 SMNVEV, per germline (reference sequence). The CDR3 DNA follows: TGTGCCAGCAGTAATGGGGGACTGAACACTGAAGCTTTCTTT. This gives the protein CASSNGGLNTEAFF.

The chain recombines TRBV7-3 with TRBJ2-7; 11 bases agree with TRBD1. The CDR3 contains 14 residues. The junction had 7 bases not matched to a gene; V was cut back by 5 bases and J by 7 bases. Germline values: CDR1 SGHTA, CDR2 FQGTGA. The CDR3 bases are TGTGCCAGCAGCCCTGGACAGGGGGCCAATGAGCAGTACTTC. It yields the protein CASSPGQGANEQYF.

This clone was observed a few times. The V gene is TRBV5-1, the J gene TRBJ2-1; 9 positions match TRBD1. Germline lookup yields CDR1 SGHRS and CDR2 YFSETQ. V lost 3 bases and J lost 6; bases outside the gene matches: 10. The CDR3 has 16 residues. CDR3 in DNA: TGCGCCAGCAGCTCTGGGACCGGGACAGGGACCAATGAGCAGTTCTTC. This sequence encodes CASSSGTGTGTNEQFF. The full variable domain, rest sourced from reference TRBV5-1 and TRBJ2-1, is KAGVTQTPRYLIKTRGQQVTLSCSPISGHRSVSWYQQTPGQGLQFLFEYFSETQRNKGNFPGRFSGRQFSNSRSEMNVSTLELGDSALYLCASSSGTGTGTNEQFFGPGTRLTVL.

The table lists this clone with a few counts. The V call is TRBV29-1, the J call TRBJ2-2; D remains ambiguous. V was clipped by 5 bases and J by 0 bases, with 7 bases between them. Germline CDR1 and CDR2: SQVTM and ANQGSEA. This CDR3 region has 13 residues. The CDR3 nucleotides are TGCAGCGTTTCCAAATCGAACACCGGGGAGCTGTTTTTT. The encoded protein is CSVSKSNTGELFF.

V is TRBV4-3 and J is TRBJ2-3, with D unresolved. The germline V and J ends were trimmed by 0 bases and 6 bases, with 13 bases remaining between them. CDR3 length: 15 residues. Germline CDR1 and CDR2: LGHNA and YSLEER. The CDR3 coding sequence is TGCGCCAGCAGCCAAGATTGGGTAGGGATGGATACGCAGTATTTT. Residues: CASSQDWVGMDTQYF.

The chain carries TRBV25-1 and TRBJ2-3; TRBD2 is a possible D gene (7 bases). The V gene lost 3 bases and the J gene lost 4 bases, with 14 bases spanning the gap. The CDR3 totals 15 residues. Per the germline V gene, CDR1 is MGHDK and CDR2 is SYGVNS. The CDR3 DNA reads TGTGCCAGCAGTGATTCGGGGGGCCGGGCAGATACGCAGTATTTT. Its translation is CASSDSGGRADTQYF.

The chain has TRBV4-1 and TRBJ2-5; 9 bases match TRBD1. The V and J ends lost 4 bases and 4 bases, in that order; junction bases with no gene match: 4. Germline V gene lookup returns CDR1 MGHRA and CDR2 YSYEKL. The CDR3 runs to 14 residues. The CDR3 DNA reads TGCGCCAGCAGCCTGGGACAGGGCGTAGAGACCCAGTACTTC. Its protein is CASSLGQGVETQYF.

This sequence joins TRBV7-8 and TRBJ2-7; the D gene is possibly TRBD1 (6 bases). Between the trimmed V and J ends, which lost 1 base and 5 bases, there was a span of 12 bases. Germline CDR1 and CDR2: SGHVS and FQNEAQ. CDR3 length: 14 amino acids. Here the CDR3 DNA reads TGTGCCAGCAGCTTAGTAGCAGGGGATCACGAGCAGTACTTC. Translation: CASSLVAGDHEQYF.

The V call is TRBV27, the J call TRBJ2-7, with 13 bases fitting TRBD2. V lost 3 bases to trimming and J lost 4 bases; unmatched junction nucleotides: 3. The length of the CDR3 is 15 residues. Germline CDR1 MNHEY, CDR2 SMNVEV (reference sequence). The CDR3 DNA reads as TGTGCCAGCAGTTTGGGACTAGCGGGGATATACGAGCAGTACTTC. Translation: CASSLGLAGIYEQYF.

The chain links TRBV27 to TRBJ2-1; 7 nucleotides agree with TRBD2. This CDR3 region has 14 residues. Per the germline V gene, CDR1 is MNHEY and CDR2 is SMNVEV (reference sequence). Unmatched junction bases numbered 4, after V lost 4 bases and J lost 4 bases. CDR3 amino acids: CASSSPGRYNEQFF. CDR3 bases: TGTGCCAGCAGTTCCCCCGGGAGGTACAATGAGCAGTTCTTC.

The J gene is TRBJ1-2, the V gene TRBV9; maybe TRBD1 (5 bases). Germline V gene sequence: CDR1 SGDLS, CDR2 YYNGEE. Trimming pared 3 bases from V and 7 bases from J, leaving 25 bases between. The CDR3 consists of 17 residues. CDR3 sequence: CASSAGSEAGYSSGYTF. The CDR3 coding sequence is TGTGCCAGCAGCGCTGGGAGTGAGGCAGGGTATTCGTCTGGCTACACCTTC.

The table lists this clone with a few counts. This sequence joins TRBV7-9 and TRBJ2-4; no firm D call. There are 12 residues in the CDR3. Trimming removed 3 bases at V and 5 bases at J, with 5 bases between. The germline gives CDR1 SEHNR, CDR2 FQNEAQ (reference sequence). For the CDR3, the DNA is TGTGCCAGCAGCTTTACTGAAAACATTCAGTACTTC. Its protein product is CASSFTENIQYF.

The V and J genes are TRBV7-9 and TRBJ2-1; unclear D gene. The CDR3 length is 12 residues. Trimming removed 2 bases at V and 8 bases at J, with 7 bases between. The germline V gene has CDR1 SEHNR and CDR2 FQNEAQ (reference sequence). The DNA for the CDR3 is TGTGCCAGCAGCTTAAGGTATTATGAGCAGTTCTTC. Translating gives CASSLRYYEQFF. The full variable domain, with the rest looked up from reference TRBV7-9 and TRBJ2-1, is DTGVSQNPRHKITKRGQNVTFRCDPISEHNRLYWYRQTLGQGPEFLTYFQNEAQLEKSRLLSDRFSAERPKGSFSTLEIQRTEQGDSAMYLCASSLRYYEQFFGPGTRLTVL.

The chain is built from TRBV30 and TRBJ1-6; D not certain. CDR3 length: 13 amino acids. V dropped 3 bases and J dropped 10 bases, with 13 bases sitting between them. The germline V gene encodes CDR1 GTSNPN and CDR2 SVGIG (reference sequence). The CDR3 region has the DNA TGTGCCTGGAGCGGAGTTGCGGGGTCACCCCTCCACTTT. Translating gives CAWSGVAGSPLHF.

This chain uses TRBV19 with TRBJ1-1, with TRBD1 as a possible D gene (5 bases). The CDR3 loop spans 16 amino acids. Germline CDR1 reads LNHDA; CDR2 reads SQIVND (reference sequence). Trimming cost V 7 bases and J 1 base, with 19 bases left between them. The CDR3 sequence: CASTDMDITENTEAFF. As DNA, the CDR3 is TGTGCCAGTACCGATATGGACATCACGGAGAACACTGAAGCTTTCTTT. The full variable domain, with the rest looked up from reference TRBV19 and TRBJ1-1, is DGGITQSPKYLFRKEGQNVTLSCEQNLNHDAMYWYRQDPGQGLRLIYYSQIVNDFQKGDIAEGYSVSREKKESFPLTVTSAQKNPTAFYLCASTDMDITENTEAFFGQGTRLTVV.

For the CDR3, the DNA is TGTGCCAGCAGACTGGACGGTAGCAATCAGCCCCAGCATTTT. This sequence encodes CASRLDGSNQPQHF. The chain links TRBV27 to TRBJ1-5; no firm D call. The germline V gene has CDR1 MNHEY and CDR2 SMNVEV (reference sequence). CDR3 length: 14 amino acids. The V and J ends lost 6 bases and 0 bases respectively, with 9 bases between them.

The chain employs TRBV2 and TRBJ2-7; tentative D call: TRBD1 (6 bases). V lost 8 bases to trimming and J lost 0 bases, with 8 bases between them. CDR3 length equals 12 residues. CDR1 and CDR2 (germline): SNHLY, FYNNEI. The CDR3 region has the DNA TGTGCCAGCTCGGACAGCTCCTACGAGCAGTACTTC. Protein product: CASSDSSYEQYF.

The gene calls are TRBV6-5 and TRBJ2-3; D ambiguous. Trimming pared 6 bases from V and 4 bases from J, leaving 5 bases between. The CDR3 is made up of 11 amino acids. Germline CDR1 reads MNHEY; CDR2 reads SVGAGI. CDR3 residues: CASRRADTQYF. CDR3 coding DNA: TGTGCCAGCAGACGTGCAGATACGCAGTATTTT.

The CDR3 nucleotides read TGTGCCAGCAGCTTGGTCTACCAAGAGACCCAGTACTTC. This translates into CASSLVYQETQYF. The chain joins TRBV7-2 to TRBJ2-5, with D unresolved. This CDR3 is 13 amino acids long. The V and J ends lost 3 bases and 0 bases respectively, with 5 bases between them. Looked up from germline, CDR1 is SGHTA and CDR2 is FQGNSA.

The chain combines TRBV30 with TRBJ2-1; no firm D call. The CDR3 is made up of 12 amino acids. V was pared by 0 bases and J by 5 bases, with 5 bases between. The germline CDR1 and CDR2 sequences are GTSNPN and SVGIG (reference sequence). CDR3 residues: CAWSVSNNEQFF. The CDR3 DNA sequence: TGTGCCTGGAGTGTTAGTAACAATGAGCAGTTCTTC.

This clone was picked up a small number of times. The J gene is TRBJ2-5, the V gene TRBV29-1, with D perhaps TRBD2 (6 bases). The CDR3 spans 10 residues. The germline V and J ends were trimmed by 8 bases and 5 bases, with 9 bases remaining between them. CDR1 is SQVTM and CDR2 is ANQGSEA in the germline V gene. Written as DNA, the CDR3 is TGCAGCTCCGCGGGGGAGACCCAGTACTTC. Translating it yields CSSAGETQYF.

The chain employs TRBV11-2 and TRBJ2-5; 13 nucleotides agree with TRBD2. The CDR3 contains 18 residues. Germline V CDR1 and CDR2: SGHAT, FQNNGV. V gave up 1 base and J gave up 3 bases; unmatched junction bases: 8. CDR3 region: CASSLGLAGGSTEETQYF. The DNA for the CDR3 is TGTGCCAGCAGCTTAGGACTAGCGGGGGGTTCCACAGAAGAGACCCAGTACTTC. The full variable domain, in which reference TRBV11-2 and TRBJ2-5 provide the parts outside the CDR3, is EAGVAQSPRYKIIEKRQSVAFWCNPISGHATLYWYQQILGQGPKLLIQFQNNGVVDDSQLPKDRFSAERLKGVDSTLKIQPAKLEDSAVYLCASSLGLAGGSTEETQYFGPGTRLLVL.

This clone has a handful of counts. V usage is TRBV6-1 and J usage is TRBJ2-6, with D possibly being TRBD1 (6 bases). Between the trimmed V and J ends, which lost 5 bases and 4 bases, there was a span of 9 bases. This CDR3 contains 14 residues. The germline gives CDR1 MNHNS, CDR2 SASEGT. This CDR3 is CASSQTGGANVLTF. CDR3 DNA sequence: TGTGCCAGCAGTCAAACAGGGGGGGCCAACGTCCTGACTTTC.

This clone showed up just a few times. The chain joins TRBV7-3 to TRBJ2-1; 11 bases match TRBD2. Germline CDR1 is SGHTA and CDR2 is FQGTGA. The CDR3 sequence is 15 residues long. V lost 5 bases, J lost 2 bases, and 2 bases stayed unmatched. The CDR3 DNA reads as TGTGCCAGCAGCCCGACTAGCGGGGCCTACAATGAGCAGTTCTTC. This gives the protein CASSPTSGAYNEQFF.